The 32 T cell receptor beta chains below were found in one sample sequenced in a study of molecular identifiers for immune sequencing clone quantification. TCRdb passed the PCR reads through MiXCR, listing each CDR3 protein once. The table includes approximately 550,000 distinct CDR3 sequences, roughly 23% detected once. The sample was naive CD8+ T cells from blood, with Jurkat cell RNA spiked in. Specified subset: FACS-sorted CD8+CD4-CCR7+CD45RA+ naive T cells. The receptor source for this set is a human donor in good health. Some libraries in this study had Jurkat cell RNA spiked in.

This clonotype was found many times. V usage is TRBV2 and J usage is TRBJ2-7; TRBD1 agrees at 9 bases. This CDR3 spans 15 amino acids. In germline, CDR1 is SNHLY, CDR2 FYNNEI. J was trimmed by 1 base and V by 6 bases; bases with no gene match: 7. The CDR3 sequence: CASSPGTGRSYEQYF. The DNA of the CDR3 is TGTGCCAGCAGCCCCGGGACAGGGCGGTCCTACGAGCAGTACTTC.

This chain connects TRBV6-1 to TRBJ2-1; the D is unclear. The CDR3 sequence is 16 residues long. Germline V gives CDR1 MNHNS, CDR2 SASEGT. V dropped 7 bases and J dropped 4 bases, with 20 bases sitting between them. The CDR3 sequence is CASIKAHHSEYNEQFF. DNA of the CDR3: TGTGCCAGCATAAAAGCCCACCACTCGGAATACAATGAGCAGTTCTTC.

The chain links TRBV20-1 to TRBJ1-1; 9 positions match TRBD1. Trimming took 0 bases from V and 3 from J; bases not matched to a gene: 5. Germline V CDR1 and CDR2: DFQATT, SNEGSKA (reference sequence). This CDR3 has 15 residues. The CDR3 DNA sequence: TGCAGTGCTAGAGATAGGACAGGGGAGTACACTGAAGCTTTCTTT. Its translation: CSARDRTGEYTEAFF.

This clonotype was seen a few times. The CDR3 sequence is CSVVTSGDNSNQPQHF. In DNA form, the CDR3 reads TGCAGCGTTGTCACGTCGGGCGATAATAGCAATCAGCCCCAGCATTTT. V gene TRBV29-1 combines with J gene TRBJ1-5; D unclear. Germline CDR1 and CDR2: SQVTM and ANQGSEA. V shed 4 bases and J shed 0 bases, with 16 bases lying between them. This CDR3 contains 16 residues.

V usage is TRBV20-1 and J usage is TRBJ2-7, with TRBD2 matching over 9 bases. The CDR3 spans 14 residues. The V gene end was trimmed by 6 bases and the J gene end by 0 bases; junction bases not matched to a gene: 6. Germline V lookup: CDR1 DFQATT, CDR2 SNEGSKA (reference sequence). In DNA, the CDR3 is TGCAGTGCGGGGGTAGCGGGAGCCTCCTACGAGCAGTACTTC. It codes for CSAGVAGASYEQYF.

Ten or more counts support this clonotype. CDR3: CASSFTNPAEAFF. The CDR3, as DNA: TGTGCCAGCAGTTTCACCAACCCAGCCGAAGCTTTCTTT. The chain joins TRBV7-9 to TRBJ1-1; D is ambiguous. Trimming cost V 6 bases and J 8 bases, with 16 bases left between them. Germline V CDR1 and CDR2: SEHNR, FQNEAQ (reference sequence). The CDR3 is 13 residues long.

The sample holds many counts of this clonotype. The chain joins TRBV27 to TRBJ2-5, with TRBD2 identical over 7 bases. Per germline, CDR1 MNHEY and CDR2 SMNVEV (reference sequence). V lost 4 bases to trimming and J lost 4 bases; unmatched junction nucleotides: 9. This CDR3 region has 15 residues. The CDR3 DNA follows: TGTGCCAGCAGTTCCATGGGAGGGTATCCAGAGACCCAGTACTTC. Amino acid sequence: CASSSMGGYPETQYF.

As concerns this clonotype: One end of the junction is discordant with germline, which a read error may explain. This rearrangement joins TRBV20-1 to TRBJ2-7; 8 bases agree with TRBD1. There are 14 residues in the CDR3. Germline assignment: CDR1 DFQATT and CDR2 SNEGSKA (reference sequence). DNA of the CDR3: TGCAGTGTTAGAGTTGGAGGACAGGGCTACGAGCAGTGCTTC. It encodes CSVRVGGQGYEQCF.

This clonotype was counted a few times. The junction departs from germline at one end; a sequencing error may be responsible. Here the CDR3 DNA reads TGTGCCAGCAGCTTGGCCTGGGACAGGGCCCAAGAGGCCCAGTACTTC. Translating gives CASSLAWDRAQEAQYF. V gene TRBV5-4 combines with J gene TRBJ2-5, with 9 bases matching TRBD1. Looked up from germline, CDR1 is SGHNT and CDR2 is YYREEE (reference sequence). The CDR3 covers 16 residues.

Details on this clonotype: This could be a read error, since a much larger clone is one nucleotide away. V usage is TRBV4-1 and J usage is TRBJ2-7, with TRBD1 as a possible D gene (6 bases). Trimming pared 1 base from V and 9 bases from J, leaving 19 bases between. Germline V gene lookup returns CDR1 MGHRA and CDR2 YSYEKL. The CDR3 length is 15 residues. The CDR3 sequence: CASSQVAGVDHGQYF. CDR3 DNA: TGCGCCAGCAGCCAAGTTGCAGGGGTCGACCACGGGCAGTACTTC.

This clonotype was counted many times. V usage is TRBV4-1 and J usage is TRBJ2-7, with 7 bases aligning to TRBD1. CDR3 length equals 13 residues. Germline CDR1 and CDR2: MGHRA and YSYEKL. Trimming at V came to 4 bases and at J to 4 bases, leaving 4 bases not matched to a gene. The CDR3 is CASSRGQEYEQYF. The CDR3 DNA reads TGCGCCAGCAGCCGCGGACAGGAATACGAGCAGTACTTC.

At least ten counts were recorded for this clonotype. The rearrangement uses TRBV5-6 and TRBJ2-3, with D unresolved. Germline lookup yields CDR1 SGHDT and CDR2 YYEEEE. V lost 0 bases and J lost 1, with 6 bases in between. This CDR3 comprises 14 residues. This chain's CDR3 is CASSLALGTDTQYF. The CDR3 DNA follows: TGTGCCAGCAGCTTGGCCTTAGGCACAGATACGCAGTATTTT.

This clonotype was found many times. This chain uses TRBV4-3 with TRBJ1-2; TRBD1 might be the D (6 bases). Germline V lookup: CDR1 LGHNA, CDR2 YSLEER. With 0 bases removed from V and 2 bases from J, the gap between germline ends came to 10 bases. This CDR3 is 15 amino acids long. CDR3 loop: CASSQDLGHNYGYTF. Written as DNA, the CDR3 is TGCGCCAGCAGCCAAGATTTGGGACACAACTATGGCTACACCTTC.

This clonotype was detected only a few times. CDR3 coding DNA: TGCGCCAGCAGCCAAGATGACCGGGACAGGCCCACAGATACGCAGTATTTT. Translating gives CASSQDDRDRPTDTQYF. The chain uses TRBV4-1 and TRBJ2-3; 8 nucleotides agree with TRBD1. Germline CDR1 MGHRA, CDR2 YSYEKL. The CDR3 contains 17 residues. The V segment lost 0 bases and the J segment 2 bases; nucleotides outside the gene matches: 7.

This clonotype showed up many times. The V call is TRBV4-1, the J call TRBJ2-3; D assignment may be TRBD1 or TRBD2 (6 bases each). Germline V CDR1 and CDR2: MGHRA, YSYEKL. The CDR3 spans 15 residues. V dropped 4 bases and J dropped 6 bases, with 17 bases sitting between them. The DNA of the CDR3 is TGCGCCAGCAGCCCGGAAGGGGGGCGCTTGGATACGCAGTATTTT. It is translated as CASSPEGGRLDTQYF.

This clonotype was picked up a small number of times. For the CDR3, the DNA is TGCGCCAGCAGCCAAGACGAACTCGGACAGGGGGTCTATGGCTACACCTTC. Residues: CASSQDELGQGVYGYTF. The J gene is TRBJ1-2, the V gene TRBV4-1, with TRBD1 matching 10 bases. Unmatched junction bases numbered 8, after V lost 0 bases and J lost 4 bases. The CDR3 extends over 17 amino acids. The V gene's germline CDR1 is MGHRA and CDR2 YSYEKL.

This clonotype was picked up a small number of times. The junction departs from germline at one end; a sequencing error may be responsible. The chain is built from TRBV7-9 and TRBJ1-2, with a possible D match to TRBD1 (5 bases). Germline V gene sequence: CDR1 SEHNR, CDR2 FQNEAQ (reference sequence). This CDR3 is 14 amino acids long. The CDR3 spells CASSLSGGAYGYTF. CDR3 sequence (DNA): TGTGCTAGCAGCCTCTCGGGAGGGGCCTATGGCTACACCTTC.

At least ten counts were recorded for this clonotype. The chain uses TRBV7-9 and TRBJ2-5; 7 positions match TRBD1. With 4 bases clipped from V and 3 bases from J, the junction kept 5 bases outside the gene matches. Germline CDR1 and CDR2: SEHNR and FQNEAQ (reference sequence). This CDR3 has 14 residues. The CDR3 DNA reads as TGTGCCAGCAGCTCGTTTGGACAGGAAGAGACCCAGTACTTC. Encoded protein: CASSSFGQEETQYF.

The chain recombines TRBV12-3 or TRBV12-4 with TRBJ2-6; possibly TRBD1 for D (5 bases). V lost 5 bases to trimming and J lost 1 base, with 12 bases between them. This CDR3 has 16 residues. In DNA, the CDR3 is TGTGCCAGCAGTATCTGGCCAGGGTCTGGGGCCAACGTCCTGACTTTC. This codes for CASSIWPGSGANVLTF.

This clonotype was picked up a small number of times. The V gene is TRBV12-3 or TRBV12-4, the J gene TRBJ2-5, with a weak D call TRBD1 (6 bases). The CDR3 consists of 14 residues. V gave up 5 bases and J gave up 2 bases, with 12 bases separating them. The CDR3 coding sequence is TGTGCCAGCAGTGGTCCGGGACAACAAGAGACCCAGTACTTC. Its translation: CASSGPGQQETQYF.

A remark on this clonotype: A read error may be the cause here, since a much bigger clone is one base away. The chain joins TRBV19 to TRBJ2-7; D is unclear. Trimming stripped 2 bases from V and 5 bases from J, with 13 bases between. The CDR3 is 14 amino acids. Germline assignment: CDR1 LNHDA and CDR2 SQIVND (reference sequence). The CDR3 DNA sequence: TGTGCCAGTAGTATACTCGCCGAGTGCCACGAGCAGTACTTC. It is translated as CASSILAECHEQYF.

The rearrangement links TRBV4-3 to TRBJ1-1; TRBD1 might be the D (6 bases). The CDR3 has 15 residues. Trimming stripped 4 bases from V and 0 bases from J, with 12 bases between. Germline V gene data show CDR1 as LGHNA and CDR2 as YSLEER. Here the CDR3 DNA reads TGCGCCAGCAGCCCAGGGGACTACCTGAACACTGAAGCTTTCTTT. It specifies CASSPGDYLNTEAFF.

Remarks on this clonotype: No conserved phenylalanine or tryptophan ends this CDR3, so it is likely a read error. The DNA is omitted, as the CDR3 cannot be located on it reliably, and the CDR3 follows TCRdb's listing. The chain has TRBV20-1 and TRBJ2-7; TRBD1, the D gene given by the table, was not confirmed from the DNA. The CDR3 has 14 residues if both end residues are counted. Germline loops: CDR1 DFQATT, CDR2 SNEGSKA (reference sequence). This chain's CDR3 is CSARVGGQGYEQCS.

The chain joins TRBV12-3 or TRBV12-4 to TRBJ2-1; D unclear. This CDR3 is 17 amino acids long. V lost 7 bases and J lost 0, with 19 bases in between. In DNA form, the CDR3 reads TGTGCCAGCACAGACTCCCCTCCAGCGAGCTCCTACAATGAGCAGTTCTTC. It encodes CASTDSPPASSYNEQFF.

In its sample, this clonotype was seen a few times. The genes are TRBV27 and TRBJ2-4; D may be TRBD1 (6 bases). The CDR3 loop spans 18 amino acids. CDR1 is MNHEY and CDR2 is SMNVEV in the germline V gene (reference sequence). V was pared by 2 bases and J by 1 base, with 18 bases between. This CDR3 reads CASSLVGVQGLAKNIQYF. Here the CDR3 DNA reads TGTGCCAGCAGTTTAGTGGGGGTACAGGGTCTGGCCAAAAACATTCAGTACTTC.

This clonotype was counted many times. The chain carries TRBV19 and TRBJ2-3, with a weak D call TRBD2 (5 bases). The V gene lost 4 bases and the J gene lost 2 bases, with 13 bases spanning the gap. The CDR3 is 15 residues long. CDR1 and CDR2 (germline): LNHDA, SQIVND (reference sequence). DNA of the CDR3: TGTGCCAGTAGTAAAACTAGGAGGATCACAGATACGCAGTATTTT. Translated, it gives CASSKTRRITDTQYF.

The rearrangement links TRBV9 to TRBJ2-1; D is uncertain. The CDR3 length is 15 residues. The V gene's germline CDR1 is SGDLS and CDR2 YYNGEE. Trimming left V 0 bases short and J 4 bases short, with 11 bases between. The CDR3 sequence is CASSVAWRLYNEQFF. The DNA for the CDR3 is TGTGCCAGCAGCGTAGCCTGGCGCCTATACAATGAGCAGTTCTTC.

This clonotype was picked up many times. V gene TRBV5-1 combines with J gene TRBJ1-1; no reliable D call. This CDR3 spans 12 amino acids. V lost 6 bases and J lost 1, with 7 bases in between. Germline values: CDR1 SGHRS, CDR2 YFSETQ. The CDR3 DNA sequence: TGCGCCAGCAACGGGCAGAACACTGAAGCTTTCTTT. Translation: CASNGQNTEAFF.

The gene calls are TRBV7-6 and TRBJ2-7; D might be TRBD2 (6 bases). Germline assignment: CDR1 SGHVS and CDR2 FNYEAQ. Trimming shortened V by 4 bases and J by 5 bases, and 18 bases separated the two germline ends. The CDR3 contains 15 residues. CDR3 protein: CASSSRLTSSHEQYF. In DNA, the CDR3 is TGTGCCAGCAGCTCACGCCTGACTAGTTCCCACGAGCAGTACTTC. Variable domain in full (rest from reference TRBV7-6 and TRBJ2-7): GAGVSQSPRYKVTKRGQDVALRCDPISGHVSLYWYRQALGQGPEFLTYFNYEAQQDKSGLPNDRFSAERPEGSISTLTIQRTEQRDSAMYRCASSSRLTSSHEQYFGPGTRLTVT.

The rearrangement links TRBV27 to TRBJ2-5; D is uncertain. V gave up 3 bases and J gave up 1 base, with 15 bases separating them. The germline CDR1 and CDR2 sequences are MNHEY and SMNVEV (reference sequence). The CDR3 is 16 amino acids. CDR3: CASSFTIAVAQETQYF. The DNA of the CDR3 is TGTGCCAGCAGTTTTACTATCGCGGTAGCCCAAGAGACCCAGTACTTC.

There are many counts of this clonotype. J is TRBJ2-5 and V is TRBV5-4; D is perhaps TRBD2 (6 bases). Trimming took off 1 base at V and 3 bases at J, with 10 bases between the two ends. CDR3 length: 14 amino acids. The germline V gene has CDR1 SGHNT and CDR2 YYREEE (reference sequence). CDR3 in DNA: TGTGCCAGCAGCTTGTCGGCGGGAAAAGAGACCCAGTACTTC. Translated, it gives CASSLSAGKETQYF.

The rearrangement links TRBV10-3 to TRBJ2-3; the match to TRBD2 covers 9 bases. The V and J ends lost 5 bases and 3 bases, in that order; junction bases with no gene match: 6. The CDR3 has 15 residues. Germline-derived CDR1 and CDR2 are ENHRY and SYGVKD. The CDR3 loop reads CAISMGREGTDTQYF. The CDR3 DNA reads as TGTGCCATCAGTATGGGGCGGGAGGGGACAGATACGCAGTATTTT.